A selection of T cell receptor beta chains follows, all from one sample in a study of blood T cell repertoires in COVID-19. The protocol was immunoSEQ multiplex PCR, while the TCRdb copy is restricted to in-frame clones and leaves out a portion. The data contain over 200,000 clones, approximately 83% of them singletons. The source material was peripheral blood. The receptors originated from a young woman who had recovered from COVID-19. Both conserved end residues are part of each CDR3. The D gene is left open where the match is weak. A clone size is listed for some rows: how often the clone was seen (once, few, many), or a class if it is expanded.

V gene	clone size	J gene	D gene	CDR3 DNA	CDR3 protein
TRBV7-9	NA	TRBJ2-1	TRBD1	TGTGCCAGCAATCTACAGGGGGCAAATGAGCAGTTCTTC	CASNLQGANEQFF
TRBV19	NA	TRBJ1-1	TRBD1	TGTGCCAGTACCCGACAGGGGGGGCTGAGTCCGAACACTGAAGCTTTCTTT	CASTRQGGLSPNTEAFF
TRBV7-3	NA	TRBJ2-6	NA	TGTGCCAGCAGCTCGTTTAGCTCTGGGGCCAACGTCCTGACTTTC	CASSSFSSGANVLTF
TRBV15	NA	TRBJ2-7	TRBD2	TGTGCCACTACCATGGCGGGGGGGCCTTACGAGCAGTACTTC	CATTMAGGPYEQYF
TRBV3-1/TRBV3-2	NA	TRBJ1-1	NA	TGTGCCAGCAGCCAAGCAGGGGTAGGGGTGAACACTGAAGCTTTCTTT	CASSQAGVGVNTEAFF
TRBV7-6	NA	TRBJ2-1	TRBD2	TGTGCCAGCAGCACGACCGGGACTAAGGCTAATGAGCAGTTCTTC	CASSTTGTKANEQFF
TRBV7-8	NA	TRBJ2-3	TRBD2	TGTGCCAGCAGCTTAGTTTGGGCGGGGGGGCCGATTCTCTCAGATACGCAGTATTTT	CASSLVWAGGPILSDTQYF
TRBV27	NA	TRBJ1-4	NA	TGTGCCAGCAGTCCGTCGGACAGATTTGCAACTAATGAAAAACTGTTTTTT	CASSPSDRFATNEKLFF
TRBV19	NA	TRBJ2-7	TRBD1	TGTGCCAGTAGTATAGGTGGGGACAGGGGGTCCCCCTACGAGCAGTACTTC	CASSIGGDRGSPYEQYF
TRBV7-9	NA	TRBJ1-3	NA	TGTGCCAGCAGCTTAGGCAGGAACTCTGGAAACACCATATATTTT	CASSLGRNSGNTIYF
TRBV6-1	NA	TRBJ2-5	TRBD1	TGTGCCAGCAGTGTCAACAGGGGATTAGGTCAAGAGACCCAGTACTTC	CASSVNRGLGQETQYF
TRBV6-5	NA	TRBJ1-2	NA	TGTGCCAGCAGTTACTCGAAGGGGGGGGGCTACACCTTC	CASSYSKGGGYTF
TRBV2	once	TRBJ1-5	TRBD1	TGTGCCAGCACCGAGGGACAGAGCAATCAGCCCCAGCATTTT	CASTEGQSNQPQHF
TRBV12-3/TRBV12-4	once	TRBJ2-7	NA	TGTGCCAGCAGTTTTGCTCAGACCTACGAGCAGTACTTC	CASSFAQTYEQYF
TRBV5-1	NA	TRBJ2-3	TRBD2	TGCGCCAGCAGCTTGGAATCTAGCGGGGCAGATACGCAGTATTTT	CASSLESSGADTQYF
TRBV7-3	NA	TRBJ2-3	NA	TGTGCCAGCAGCTCCAACCCGGGGGATACGCAGTATTTT	CASSSNPGDTQYF
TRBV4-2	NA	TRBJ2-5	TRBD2	TGTGCCAGCAGACTCGTAACGGGGGGGCCGGAGACCCAGTACTTC	CASRLVTGGPETQYF
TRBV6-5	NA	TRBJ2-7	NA	TGTGCCAGCAGTATCACAGGGAGCTACGAGCAGTACTTC	CASSITGSYEQYF
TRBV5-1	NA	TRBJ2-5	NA	TGCGCCAGCAGCGACGGGACTTTCCAAGAGACCCAGTACTTC	CASSDGTFQETQYF
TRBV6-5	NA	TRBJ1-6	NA	TGTGCCTCCGGAGGGGCCCTCGGGTATAATTCACCCCTCCACTTT	CASGGALGYNSPLHF
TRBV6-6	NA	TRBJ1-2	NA	TGTGCCAGCAGTTACTCGGGGAACAGGGATAACTATGGCTACACCTTC	CASSYSGNRDNYGYTF
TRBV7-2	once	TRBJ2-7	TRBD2	TGTGCCAGCAGCTTAGACATTAGCGGGGCGGGCTACGAGCAGTACTTC	CASSLDISGAGYEQYF
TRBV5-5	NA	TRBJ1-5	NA	TGTGCCAGCAGCTTTAGGGCCCGGGGAGCTGGCAATCAGCCCCAGCATTTT	CASSFRARGAGNQPQHF
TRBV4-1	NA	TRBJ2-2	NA	TGCGCCAGCAGCCAAGACCCCTGGGAGCCGAACACCGGGGAGCTGTTTTTT	CASSQDPWEPNTGELFF
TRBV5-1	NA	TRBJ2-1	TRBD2	TGCGCCAGCAGCACCTCAGTGACGGGAGGGCACAATGAGCAGTTCTTC	CASSTSVTGGHNEQFF
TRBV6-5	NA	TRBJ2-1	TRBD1	TGTGCCAGCAGTTTACCCGGGACAGGGCTCTATGAGCAGTTCTTC	CASSLPGTGLYEQFF
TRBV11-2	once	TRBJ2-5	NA	TGTGCCAGCAGCTCCAGTACGGGAGTTCAAGAGACCCAGTACTTC	CASSSSTGVQETQYF
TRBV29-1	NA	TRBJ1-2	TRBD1	TGCAGCGTTGCCTCCTCCGGGACAGGGGCCTATGGCTACACCTTC	CSVASSGTGAYGYTF
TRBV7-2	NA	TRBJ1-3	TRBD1	TGTGCCAGCAGCTTACCGGGGGCAGGGGGTAGGATCTCTGGAAACACCATATATTTT	CASSLPGAGGRISGNTIYF
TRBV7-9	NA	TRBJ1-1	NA	TGTGCCAGCAGCTTAGAGGCCGGGACAGAAGCTTTCTTT	CASSLEAGTEAFF
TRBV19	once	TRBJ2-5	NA	TGTGCCAGTAGTATATCCAGAGAGACCCAGTACTTC	CASSISRETQYF
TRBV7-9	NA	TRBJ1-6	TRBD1	TGTGCCAGCAGCCCCCGGACAGGGACGAATTCACCCCTCCACTTT	CASSPRTGTNSPLHF
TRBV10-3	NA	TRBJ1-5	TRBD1	TGTGCCACCCAAGGAGTTCCGGGACAGGGGTCTAGCAATCAGCCCCAGCATTTT	CATQGVPGQGSSNQPQHF
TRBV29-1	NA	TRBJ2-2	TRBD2	TGCAGCGTAAGACTAGCGGACTTCACCGGGGAGCTGTTTTTT	CSVRLADFTGELFF
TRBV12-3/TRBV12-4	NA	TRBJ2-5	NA	TGTGCCAGCAGACAACCTGAGGGTTTGACCCAGTACTTC	CASRQPEGLTQYF
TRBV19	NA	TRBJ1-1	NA	TGTGCCAGTAGAGAGCGGGTGAACACTGAAGCTTTCTTT	CASRERVNTEAFF
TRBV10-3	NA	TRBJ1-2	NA	TGTGCCATCAGTGCAACAGGGTTCTATGGCTACACCTTC	CAISATGFYGYTF
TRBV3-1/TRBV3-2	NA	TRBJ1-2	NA	TGTGCCAGCAGCAGCGCAGGGAACTATGGCTACACCTTC	CASSSAGNYGYTF
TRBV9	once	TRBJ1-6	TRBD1	TGTGCCAGCAGCGTAGACAGGGGTAGTTCACCCCTCCACTTT	CASSVDRGSSPLHF
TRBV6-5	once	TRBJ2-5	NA	TGTGCCAGCAGTTCGGTCGGTAGCGGTGAGACCCAGTACTTC	CASSSVGSGETQYF
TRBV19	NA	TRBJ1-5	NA	TGTGCCAGTAGTGCCATGTCGGGAGGCAATCAGCCCCAGCATTTT	CASSAMSGGNQPQHF
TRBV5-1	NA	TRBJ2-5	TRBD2	TGCGCCAGCAGCTTTTTAGCGGGGGGGATAGAGACCCAGTACTTC	CASSFLAGGIETQYF
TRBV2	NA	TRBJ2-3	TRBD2	TGTGCCAGCAGTAGACGACTAGCGGGGGGCCCAGATACGCAGTATTTT	CASSRRLAGGPDTQYF
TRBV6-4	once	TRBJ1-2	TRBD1	TGTGCCAGCAGGCCGACCGGGACAGGGGGGTACATCGCCACCGATGGCTACACCTTC	CASRPTGTGGYIATDGYTF
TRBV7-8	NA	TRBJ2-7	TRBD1	TGTGCCAGCAGCTCCCGCAGGGGGAAAGCTGAAGAGCAGTACTTC	CASSSRRGKAEEQYF
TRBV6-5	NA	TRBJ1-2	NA	TGTGCCAGCAAAAAAGGTCGAGGGGAGGATGGCTACACCTTC	CASKKGRGEDGYTF
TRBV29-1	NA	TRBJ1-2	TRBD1	TGCAGCGCTTGGGCTGGGTCGAGGACAGGGACGATCTATGGCTACACCTTC	CSAWAGSRTGTIYGYTF